What follows are 9 T cell receptor beta chains derived from one specimen sequenced in a study of cytomegalovirus exposure and HLA in healthy donors. Only in-frame clones appear in the TCRdb table, and some are missing; sequencing was by immunoSEQ multiplex PCR. The repertoire has approximately 300,000 clones, 86% of them found once; the top ten carry roughly 0.8%. Material for sequencing was PBMCs. These receptors originate from a woman aged 18-29 years in good health and CMV-seronegative.

This sequence joins TRBV7-2 and TRBJ2-1; 11 nucleotides line up with TRBD2. Germline-derived CDR1 and CDR2 are SGHTA and FQGNSA. J gave up 5 bases and V 5 bases, and 8 bases lay outside the gene matches. The CDR3 covers 16 residues. CDR3 DNA: TGTGCCAGCAGCAAACTAGCGGGAGTAGTCCACAATGAGCAGTTCTTC. It yields the protein CASSKLAGVVHNEQFF.

The chain joins TRBV27 to TRBJ1-4; a weak D match, TRBD1 (5 bases). Between the trimmed V and J ends, which lost 0 bases and 7 bases, there was a span of 12 bases. The CDR3 loop spans 15 amino acids. Germline V lookup: CDR1 MNHEY, CDR2 SMNVEV (reference sequence). The CDR3 nucleotides are TGTGCCAGCAGTTTATCTGGCAGGGTGACTGAAAAACTGTTTTTT. Its protein is CASSLSGRVTEKLFF. Complete variable domain (other parts from reference TRBV27 and TRBJ1-4): EAQVTQNPRYLITVTGKKLTVTCSQNMNHEYMSWYRQDPGLGLRQIYYSMNVEVTDKGDVPEGYKVSRKEKRNFPLILESPSPNQTSLYFCASSLSGRVTEKLFFGSGTQLSVL.

The chain has TRBV27 and TRBJ1-3; D is undetermined. This CDR3 has 14 amino acids. Germline lookup yields CDR1 MNHEY and CDR2 SMNVEV (reference sequence). V lost 6 bases and J lost 3, with 12 bases in between. For the CDR3, the DNA is TGTGCCAGCAGCTCGAACAGCCTTGGAAACACCATATATTTT. Translating gives CASSSNSLGNTIYF.

The chain links TRBV13 to TRBJ1-1; D is unclear. The CDR3 loop spans 14 amino acids. Germline V gives CDR1 PRHDT, CDR2 FYEKMQ (reference sequence). V lost 7 bases and J lost 1, with 13 bases in between. CDR3 region: CASNRLEGNTEAFF. The CDR3 coding sequence is TGTGCCAGCAACAGATTAGAGGGGAACACTGAAGCTTTCTTT.

This chain links TRBV7-2 with TRBJ2-1; weak D call: TRBD2 (6 bases). The CDR3 extends over 14 amino acids. CDR1 SGHTA and CDR2 FQGNSA come from the germline V gene. V lost 4 bases and J lost 5, with 12 bases in between. This CDR3 is CASSSGTGNNEQFF. The DNA of the CDR3 is TGTGCCAGCAGCTCCGGGACTGGAAACAATGAGCAGTTCTTC.

V gene TRBV7-2 combines with J gene TRBJ2-7; 8 bases match TRBD2. Trimming removed 4 bases from V and 4 bases from J; junction bases left unmatched: 6. Germline V CDR1 and CDR2: SGHTA, FQGNSA. The CDR3 sequence is 14 residues long. The CDR3 spells CASSYRGGLYEQYF. Written as DNA, the CDR3 is TGTGCCAGCAGCTATCGGGGGGGATTATACGAGCAGTACTTC.

This chain joins TRBV23-1 and TRBJ2-5; D call uncertain. TRBV23-1 belongs to the ORF category, with a function that is uncertain. V was shortened by 4 bases and J by 4 bases, with 10 bases between the two germline ends. The CDR3 covers 13 residues. CDR3 residues: CASSLTTGETQYF. The DNA for the CDR3 is TGCGCCAGCAGTCTCACGACGGGAGAGACCCAGTACTTC.

The V call is TRBV27, the J call TRBJ1-2; a possible D gene is TRBD1 (6 bases). The CDR3 has 15 residues. V shed 6 bases and J shed 4 bases, with 18 bases lying between them. Germline CDR1 and CDR2: MNHEY and SMNVEV (reference sequence). CDR3 region: CASSPSGQTFYGYTF. DNA for the CDR3: TGTGCCAGCAGCCCGTCCGGACAGACCTTCTATGGCTACACCTTC.

The CDR3 region is CASSSQDRGYTF. CDR3 nucleotides: TGTGCCAGCAGCTCCCAGGATAGGGGCTACACCTTC. V gene TRBV9 combines with J gene TRBJ1-2, with unresolved D. Looked up from germline, CDR1 is SGDLS and CDR2 is YYNGEE. V lost 4 bases, J lost 8 bases, and 12 bases lay in between. This CDR3 is 12 amino acids long. The full variable domain, completed using reference TRBV9 and TRBJ1-2, is DSGVTQTPKHLITATGQRVTLRCSPRSGDLSVYWYQQSLDQGLQFLIQYYNGEERAKGNILERFSAQQFPDLHSELNLSSLELGDSALYFCASSSQDRGYTFGSGTRLTVV.